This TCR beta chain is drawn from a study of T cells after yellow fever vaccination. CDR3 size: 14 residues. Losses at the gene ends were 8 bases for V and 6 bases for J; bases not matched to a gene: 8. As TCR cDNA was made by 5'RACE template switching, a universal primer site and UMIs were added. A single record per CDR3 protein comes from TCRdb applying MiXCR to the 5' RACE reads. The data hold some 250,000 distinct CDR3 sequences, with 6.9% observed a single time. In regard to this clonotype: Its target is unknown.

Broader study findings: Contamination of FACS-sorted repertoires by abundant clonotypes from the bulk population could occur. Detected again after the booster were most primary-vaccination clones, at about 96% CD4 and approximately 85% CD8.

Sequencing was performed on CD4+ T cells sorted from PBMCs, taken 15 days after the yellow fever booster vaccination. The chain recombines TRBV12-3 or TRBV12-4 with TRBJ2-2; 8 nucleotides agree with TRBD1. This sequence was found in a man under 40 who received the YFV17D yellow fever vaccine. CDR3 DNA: TGTGCCAGCCTGGGGGACAGGTGGTCCGGGGAGCTGTTTTTT. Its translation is CASLGDRWSGELFF.